This TCR beta chain was identified in a study of blood T cells in healthy people across ages. The second PCR ran roughly 6 to 11 cycles with a sample-barcoded 5' primer and J-beta primers. TCRdb used MiXCR to reprocess the 5' RACE reads, holding one entry per CDR3 protein. The table includes 1.5 million to 2 million distinct CDR3 sequences, about 50% detected once. CDR3 length equals 16 residues. Looked up from germline, CDR1 is MGHRA and CDR2 is YSYEKL. The trim removed 0 bases at V and 2 bases at J, leaving 4 bases unmatched. The source is a woman aged 35 to 49 in good health. The sequencing input was blood. The chain joins TRBV4-1 to TRBJ2-5, with 9 positions matching TRBD1. CDR3 region: CASSQDDRGIQETQYF. The CDR3 bases are TGCGCCAGCAGCCAAGATGACAGGGGGATACAAGAGACCCAGTACTTC.